This TCR beta chain emerged from a study of cytomegalovirus exposure and HLA in healthy donors. CDR3 size: 12 residues. With 5 bases removed from V and 6 bases from J, the gap between germline ends came to 14 bases. The germline gives CDR1 SQVTM, CDR2 ANQGSEA. PCR amplification relied on 60 Vbeta primers (plus 13 Jbeta primers). Generated by immunoSEQ multiplex PCR, the TCRdb table keeps only in-frame clones and is missing some. The sample gives 150,000 to 200,000 clones, 65% to 80% of which show up once; nearly 4.5% is in the top ten. The specimen sequenced was PBMCs. This TCR was recovered from a woman in her 30s in good health and CMV-seropositive. V is TRBV29-1 and J is TRBJ2-7; D might be TRBD1 (6 bases). As DNA, the CDR3 is TGCAGCGTTTCAGGGGTTGCAGGCGAGCAGTACTTC. It yields the protein CSVSGVAGEQYF.